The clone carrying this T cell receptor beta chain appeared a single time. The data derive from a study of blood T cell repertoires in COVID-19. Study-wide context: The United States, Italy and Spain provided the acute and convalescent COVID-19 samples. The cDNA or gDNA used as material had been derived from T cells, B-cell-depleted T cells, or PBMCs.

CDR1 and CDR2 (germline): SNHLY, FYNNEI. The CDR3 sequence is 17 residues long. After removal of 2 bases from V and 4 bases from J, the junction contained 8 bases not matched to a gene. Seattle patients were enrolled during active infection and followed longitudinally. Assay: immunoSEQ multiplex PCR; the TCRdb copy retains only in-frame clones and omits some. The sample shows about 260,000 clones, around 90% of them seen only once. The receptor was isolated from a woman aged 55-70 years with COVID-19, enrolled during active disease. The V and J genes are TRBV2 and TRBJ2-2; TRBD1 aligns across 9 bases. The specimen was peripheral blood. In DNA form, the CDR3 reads TGTGCCAGCAGTGAACCCCCCGGGACAGGGAGCACCGGGGAGCTGTTTTTT. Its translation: CASSEPPGTGSTGELFF. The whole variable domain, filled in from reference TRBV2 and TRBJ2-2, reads EPEVTQTPSHQVTQMGQEVILRCVPISNHLYFYWYRQILGQKVEFLVSFYNNEISEKSEIFDDQFSVERPDGSNFTLKIRSTKLEDSAMYFCASSEPPGTGSTGELFFGEGSRLTVL.